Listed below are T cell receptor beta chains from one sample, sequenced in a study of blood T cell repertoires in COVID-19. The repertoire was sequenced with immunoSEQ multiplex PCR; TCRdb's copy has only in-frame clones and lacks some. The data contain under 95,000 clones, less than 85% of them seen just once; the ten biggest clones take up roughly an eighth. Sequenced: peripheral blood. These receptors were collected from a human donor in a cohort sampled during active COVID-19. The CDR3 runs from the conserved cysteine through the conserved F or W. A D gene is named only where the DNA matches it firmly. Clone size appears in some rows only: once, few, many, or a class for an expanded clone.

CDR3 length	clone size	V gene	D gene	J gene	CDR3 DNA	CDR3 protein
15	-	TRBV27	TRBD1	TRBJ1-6	TGTGCCAGCAGACCCGGGACAGCTGATAATTCACCCCTCCACTTT	CASRPGTADNSPLHF
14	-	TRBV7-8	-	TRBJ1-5	TGTGCCAGCAGCTTCGATCTAGGGGATCAGCCCCAGCATTTT	CASSFDLGDQPQHF
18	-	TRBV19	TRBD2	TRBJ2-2	TGTGCCAGTAGTAGGGTCTTTAGGGGAGGGCCGAACACCGGGGAGCTGTTTTTT	CASSRVFRGGPNTGELFF
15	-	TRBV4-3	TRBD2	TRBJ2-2	TGCGCCAGCAGCCCACTGGGACTACACACCGGGGAGCTGTTTTTT	CASSPLGLHTGELFF
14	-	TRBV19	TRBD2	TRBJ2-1	TGTGCCGCGGCCGGGCTAGCGGGGAGTAATGAGCAGTTCTTC	CAAAGLAGSNEQFF
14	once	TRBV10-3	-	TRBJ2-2	TGTGCCTCCTGGGGCGCCGGGAACACCGGGGAGCTGTTTTTT	CASWGAGNTGELFF
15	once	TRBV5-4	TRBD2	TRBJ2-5	TGTGCCAGCAGCTTGGGACTAGCGAACGGAGAGACCCAGTACTTC	CASSLGLANGETQYF
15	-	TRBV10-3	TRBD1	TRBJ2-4	TGTGCCATCAGATGGGACAGGGGTTCAGGAAACATTCAGTACTTC	CAIRWDRGSGNIQYF
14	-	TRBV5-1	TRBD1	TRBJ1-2	TGCGCCAGCAGCTTTTCCGGGACAGGGAGGGGCTACACCTTC	CASSFSGTGRGYTF
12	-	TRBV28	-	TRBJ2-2	TGTGCCATCCTAGGGAACACCGGGGAGCTGTTTTTT	CAILGNTGELFF
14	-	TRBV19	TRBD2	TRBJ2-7	TGTGCCAGTAGTATTCGGGAGGGGGCCTACGAGCAGTACTTC	CASSIREGAYEQYF
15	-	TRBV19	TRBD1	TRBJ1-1	TGTGCCAGTAGTTTTTCGTCCGGGACAGGGATAGAAGCTTTCTTT	CASSFSSGTGIEAFF
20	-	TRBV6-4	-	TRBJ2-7	TGTGCCAGCAGAAGTATGAGGAAAATGGGGCCAAACCTACCCCCATACGAGCAGTACTTC	CASRSMRKMGPNLPPYEQYF
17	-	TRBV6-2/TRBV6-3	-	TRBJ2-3	TGTGCCAGCAGTTACATGCTACGGGGGGCTAGCACAGATACGCAGTATTTT	CASSYMLRGASTDTQYF
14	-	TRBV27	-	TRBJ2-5	TGTGCCAGCAGTCCCCGCGCTAGGGGGGAGACCCAGTACTTC	CASSPRARGETQYF
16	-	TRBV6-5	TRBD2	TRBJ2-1	TGTGCCAGCAGTTACTCGAGACTAGCGGGAGCCAATGAGCAGTTCTTC	CASSYSRLAGANEQFF
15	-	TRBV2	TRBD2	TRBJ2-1	TGTGCCAGCAGGAAACTAGCGGGAGTAGACAATGAGCAGTTCTTC	CASRKLAGVDNEQFF
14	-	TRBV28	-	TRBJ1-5	TGTGCCAGCAGTTTATTCGAGAGATATCAGCCCCAGCATTTT	CASSLFERYQPQHF
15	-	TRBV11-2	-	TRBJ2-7	TGTGCCAGCAGCCCGAACAGGGACCCGAGCTACGAGCAGTACTTC	CASSPNRDPSYEQYF
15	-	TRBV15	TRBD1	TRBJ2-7	TGTGCCACCAGCAGGATACCGGGACAGGGTTACGAGCAGTACTTC	CATSRIPGQGYEQYF
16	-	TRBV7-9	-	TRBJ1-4	TGTGCCAGCAGCCAAACGGGGGGAACCATTAATGAAAAACTGTTTTTT	CASSQTGGTINEKLFF
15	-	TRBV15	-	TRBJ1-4	TGTGCCACCAGCAGAGATGCGGGGGAGGCTGAAAAACTGTTTTTT	CATSRDAGEAEKLFF
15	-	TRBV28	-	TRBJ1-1	TGTGCCAGCAGTTTTGAGTCGGCGGCTAACACTGAAGCTTTCTTT	CASSFESAANTEAFF
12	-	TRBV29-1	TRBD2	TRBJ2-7	TGCAGCGTTGAACGGGGGGGAAACGAGCAGTACTTC	CSVERGGNEQYF
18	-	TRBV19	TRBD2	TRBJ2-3	TGTGCCAGTAGAGCCCCGGGACTAGCGGGGGGGCAACCAGATACGCAGTATTTT	CASRAPGLAGGQPDTQYF
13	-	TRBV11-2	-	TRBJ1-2	TGTGCCAGCAGCTTTGACAGCATCAGTGGCTACACCTTC	CASSFDSISGYTF
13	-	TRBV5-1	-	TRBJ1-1	TGCGCCAGCAGCTTGGGGATAGAGGATGAAGCTTTCTTT	CASSLGIEDEAFF
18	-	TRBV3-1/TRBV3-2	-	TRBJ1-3	TGTGCCAGCAGCCAAGCTCCCCTACGCTCGAGCTCTGGAAACACCATATATTTT	CASSQAPLRSSSGNTIYF
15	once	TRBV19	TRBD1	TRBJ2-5	TGTGCCAGTAGTATGCGGGACAGGGTTGAGGAGACCCAGTACTTC	CASSMRDRVEETQYF
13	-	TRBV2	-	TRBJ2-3	TGTGCCAGCAGCCAACAGGGCGCCGGTACGCAGTATTTT	CASSQQGAGTQYF
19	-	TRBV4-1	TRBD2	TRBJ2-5	TGCGCCAGCAGCCAGTACCGGGACGTCGGACTAGCGGGGGGCTACACCCAGTACTTC	CASSQYRDVGLAGGYTQYF
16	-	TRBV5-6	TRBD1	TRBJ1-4	TGTGCCAGCAGCCCGGGACAGGGGGGAACTAATGAAAAACTGTTTTTT	CASSPGQGGTNEKLFF
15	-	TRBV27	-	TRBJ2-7	TGTGCCAGCAGTTTAACCCAACAGAGCGGCTACGAGCAGTACTTC	CASSLTQQSGYEQYF